The clone carrying this T cell receptor (beta chain) was observed many times. Its specificity is unknown. Study-wide findings and caveats: Whole repertoires were not studied in the larger cohort, only one V-J beta rearrangement.

Germline V CDR1 and CDR2: SGHRS, YFSETQ. This CDR3 spans 14 amino acids. V was trimmed by 0 bases and J by 3 bases, leaving 9 bases between them. Full-length variable regions came from constant-region reverse primers plus semi-nested Nested Universal Primer A PCR. TCRdb processed the 5' RACE reads anew with MiXCR; each CDR3 protein has one entry. The sample shows approximately 37,000 distinct CDR3 sequences, about 19% of them seen only once. CD25-based Treg depletion was applied to purified naive CD4+ T cells. The sequenced sample consisted of naive CD4+ T cells sorted from a lymph node. Subset in this sample: naive CD4+ T cells, CD4+CD45RA+CD25-. The receptor was derived from a female donor with breast cancer. The rearrangement joins TRBV5-1 to TRBJ1-2; tentatively, D is TRBD1 (5 bases). CDR3 amino acids: CASSLGGVDYGYTF. The CDR3 bases are TGCGCCAGCAGCTTGGGAGGGGTTGACTATGGCTACACCTTC.